Shown below are 5 T cell receptor beta chains from a single sample sequenced in a study of blood T cells in healthy people across ages (dated by TCRdb to about 2015). Libraries came from 5' RACE. Sequencing was performed on an Illumina HiSeq 2500. A second PCR of roughly 7 to 12 cycles was run with a J-beta primer mix and a sample-barcoded 5' primer. TCRdb cleaned the public reads at Q25 with fastp, built clones with MiXCR and kept in-frame beta chains. Rows with one shared CDR3 protein collapse into an entry with the most common genes and DNA. This sample is represented by over 500,000 distinct CDR3 sequences; roughly half of them were singletons. 13% of the sample is in the top ten clones. Input material: blood. The source is a woman older than 75 in good health.

The rearrangement uses TRBV11-2 and TRBJ2-7; perhaps D is TRBD1 or TRBD2 (5 bases each). V lost 4 bases and J lost 4, with 17 bases in between. In germline, CDR1 is SGHAT, CDR2 FQNNGV. This CDR3 contains 15 residues. CDR3: CASSWGRSREYEQYF. CDR3 nucleotides: TGTGCCAGCAGCTGGGGACGCAGCAGGGAGTACGAGCAGTACTTC.

This clonotype was recorded many times. This chain links TRBV6-5 with TRBJ2-5; 8 bases align to TRBD1. The CDR3 consists of 14 residues. V dropped 3 bases and J dropped 5; count of bases not matched to a gene: 5. CDR1 and CDR2 from the germline V gene are MNHEY and SVGAGI. Written as DNA, the CDR3 is TGTGCCAGCAGTTATGACAGGGGAAGCGAGACCCAGTACTTC. Amino acids: CASSYDRGSETQYF.

The chain carries TRBV6-6 and TRBJ1-6; tentatively, D is TRBD1 (5 bases). CDR3 length: 11 amino acids. V lost 6 bases and J lost 18, with 15 bases in between. Germline assignment: CDR1 MNHNY and CDR2 SVGAGI (reference sequence). CDR3 coding DNA: TGTGCCAGCAGCCCCGGCAGGGAGCCCCACTTT. Translating it yields CASSPGREPHF.

The chain uses TRBV7-2 and TRBJ2-1; a possible D gene is TRBD2 (5 bases). V was clipped by 8 bases and J by 0 bases, with 17 bases between them. The germline V gene has CDR1 SGHTA and CDR2 FQGNSA. The CDR3 runs 16 residues. The CDR3 is CASVSSSGDSYNEQFF. The CDR3 DNA sequence: TGTGCCAGCGTTAGCTCGAGCGGTGACTCCTACAATGAGCAGTTCTTC.

Turning to this clonotype: A single base separates this from a much larger clone, so it may be a read error. The chain combines TRBV24-1 with TRBJ1-2; D not resolved. From germline, CDR1 is KGHDR and CDR2 SFDVKD. The CDR3 length is 12 residues. Trimming removed 6 bases at V and 2 bases at J, with 6 bases between. DNA for the CDR3: TGTGCCACCAGTTGGGAGAACTATGGCTACACCTTC. Its translation is CATSWENYGYTF.